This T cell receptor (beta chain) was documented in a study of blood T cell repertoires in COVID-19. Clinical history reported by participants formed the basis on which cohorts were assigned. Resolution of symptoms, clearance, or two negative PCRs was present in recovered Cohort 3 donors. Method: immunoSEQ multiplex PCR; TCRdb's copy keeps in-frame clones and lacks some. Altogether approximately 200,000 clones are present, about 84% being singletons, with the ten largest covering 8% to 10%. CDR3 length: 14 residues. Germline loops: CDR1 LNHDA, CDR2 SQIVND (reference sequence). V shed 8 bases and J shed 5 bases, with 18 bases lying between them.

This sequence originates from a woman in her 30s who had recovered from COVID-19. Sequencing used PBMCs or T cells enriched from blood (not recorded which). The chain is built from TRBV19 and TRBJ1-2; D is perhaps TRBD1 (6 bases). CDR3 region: CASAPGGPWYGYTF. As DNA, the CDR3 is TGTGCCAGTGCCCCGGGGGGGCCTTGGTATGGCTACACCTTC.